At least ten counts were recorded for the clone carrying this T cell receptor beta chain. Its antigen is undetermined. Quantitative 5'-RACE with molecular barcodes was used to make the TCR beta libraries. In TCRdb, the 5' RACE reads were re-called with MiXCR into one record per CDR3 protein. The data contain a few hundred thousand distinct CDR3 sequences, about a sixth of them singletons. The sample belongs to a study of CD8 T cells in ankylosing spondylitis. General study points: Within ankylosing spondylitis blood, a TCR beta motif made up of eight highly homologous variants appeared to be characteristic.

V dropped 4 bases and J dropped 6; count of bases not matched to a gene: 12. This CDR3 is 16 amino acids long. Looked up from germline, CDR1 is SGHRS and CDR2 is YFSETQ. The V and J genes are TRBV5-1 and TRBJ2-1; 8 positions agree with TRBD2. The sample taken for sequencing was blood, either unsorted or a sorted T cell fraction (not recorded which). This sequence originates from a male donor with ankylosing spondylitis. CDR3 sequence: CASSRTSGSYGNEQFF. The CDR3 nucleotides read TGCGCCAGCAGCCGCACAAGCGGGAGTTACGGCAATGAGCAGTTCTTC.